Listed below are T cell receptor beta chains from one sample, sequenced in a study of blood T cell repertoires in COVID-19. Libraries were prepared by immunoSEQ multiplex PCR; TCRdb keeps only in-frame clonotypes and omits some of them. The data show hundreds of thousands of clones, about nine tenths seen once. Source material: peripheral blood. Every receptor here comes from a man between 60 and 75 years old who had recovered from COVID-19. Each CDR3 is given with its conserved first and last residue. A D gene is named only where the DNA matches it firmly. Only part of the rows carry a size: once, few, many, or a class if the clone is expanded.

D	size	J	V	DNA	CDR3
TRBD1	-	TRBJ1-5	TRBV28	TGTGCCAGCAGTCCACAGGGGAGTTGGCAGCCCCAGCATTTT	CASSPQGSWQPQHF
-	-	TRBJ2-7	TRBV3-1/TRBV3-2	TGTGCCAGCAGCCAGTCGTGGGGCCTCTACGACGAGCAGTACTTC	CASSQSWGLYDEQYF
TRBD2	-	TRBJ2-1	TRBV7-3	TGTGCCAGCAGCCGTCGACTAGCGGGAGAGAATGAGCAGTTCTTC	CASSRRLAGENEQFF
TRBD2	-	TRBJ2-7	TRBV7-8	TGTGCCAGCGCCCTGCGTCGAGCGGGAACCTACGAGCAGTACTTC	CASALRRAGTYEQYF
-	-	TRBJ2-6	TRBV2	TGTGCCAGGGGGGCAGGAACAGGGGCCAACGTCCTGACTTTC	CARGAGTGANVLTF
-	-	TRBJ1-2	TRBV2	TGTGCCAGCAACCCGTCGGGGTACTATGGCTACACCTTC	CASNPSGYYGYTF
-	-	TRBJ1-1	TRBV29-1	TGCAGCGTTGGACTAATGTCAGGAGTCGTAACTGAAGCTTTCTTT	CSVGLMSGVVTEAFF
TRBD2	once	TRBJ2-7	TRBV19	TGTGCCAGTAGTATAGGGTTAGCGGGCAACTACGAGCAGTACTTC	CASSIGLAGNYEQYF
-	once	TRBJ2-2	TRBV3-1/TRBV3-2	TGTGCCAGCAGCCAGGGGGGAACCACCGGGGAGCTGTTTTTT	CASSQGGTTGELFF
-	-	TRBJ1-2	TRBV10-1	TGCGCCAGCAGTGAGTCCATCTTC	CASSESIF
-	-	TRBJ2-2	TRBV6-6	TGTGCCAGCAACCCGGGACAAAAGAACACCGGGGAGCTGTTTTTT	CASNPGQKNTGELFF
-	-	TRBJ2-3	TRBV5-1	TGCGCCAGCAGTCCGGTTGTGCGCACAGATACGCAGTATTTT	CASSPVVRTDTQYF
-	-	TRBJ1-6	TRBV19	TGTGCCAGTAGTCCGCAGAGAGGGTACAATTCACCCCTCCACTTT	CASSPQRGYNSPLHF
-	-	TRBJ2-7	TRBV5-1	TGCGCCAGCAGCTCCCACTCCTACGAGCAGTACTTC	CASSSHSYEQYF
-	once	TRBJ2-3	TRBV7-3	TGTGCCAGCAGCTACGCGGGGGCCAAGGGGGATACGCAGTATTTT	CASSYAGAKGDTQYF
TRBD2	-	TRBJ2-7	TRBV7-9	TGTGCCAGCAGCCCCGGGGGGGGCTACGAGCAGTACTTC	CASSPGGGYEQYF
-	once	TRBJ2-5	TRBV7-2	TGTGCCAGCAGCGGGCAGGGGCAACCAGGAGAGACCCAGTACTTC	CASSGQGQPGETQYF
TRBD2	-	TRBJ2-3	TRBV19	TGTGCCAGCCGTTGGGGGGGATTTCTAGGCACAGATACGCAGTATTTT	CASRWGGFLGTDTQYF
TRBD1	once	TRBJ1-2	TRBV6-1	TGTGCCAGCAGTGAGACAGGGGGCAACTATGGCTACACCTTC	CASSETGGNYGYTF
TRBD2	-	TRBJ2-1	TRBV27	TGTGCCAGCAGTAGCGGGGCTGCATGGAATGAGCAGTTCTTC	CASSSGAAWNEQFF
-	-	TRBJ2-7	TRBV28	TGTGCCAGCAGTTTTTTGACACCAACCTACGAGCAGTACTTC	CASSFLTPTYEQYF
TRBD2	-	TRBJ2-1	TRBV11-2	TGTGCCAGCAGCTCCTGGCTAGCGGGGAGCTCCTACAATGAGCAGTTCTTC	CASSSWLAGSSYNEQFF
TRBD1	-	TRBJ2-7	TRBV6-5	TGTGCCAGCAGTAAGGACAGGTCCTACGAGCAGTACTTC	CASSKDRSYEQYF
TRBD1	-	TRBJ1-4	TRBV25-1	TGTGCCAGCAGGGGGACAGGACAGAATGAAAAACTGTTTTTT	CASRGTGQNEKLFF
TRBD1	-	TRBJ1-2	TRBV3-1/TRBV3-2	TGTGCCAGCAGTACCGGACAGGGAAGGACTAACTATGGCTACACCTTC	CASSTGQGRTNYGYTF
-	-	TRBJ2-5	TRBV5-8	TGTGCCAGCAGCTTTCGGGTCACCCAAGAGACCCAGTACTTC	CASSFRVTQETQYF
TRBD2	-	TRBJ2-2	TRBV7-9	TGTGCCAGCAGCTTACGACTAGCGGGAGAACAGAACACCGGGGAGCTGTTTTTT	CASSLRLAGEQNTGELFF
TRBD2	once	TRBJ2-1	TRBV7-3	TGTGCCAGCAGCTTGGCCTCAGGGGCTAGCGGGAGTAACAATGAGCAGTTCTTC	CASSLASGASGSNNEQFF
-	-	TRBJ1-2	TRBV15	TGTGCCACCAGCAGAGAGTATGGGGGCAGGATGGAGTATGGCTACACCTTC	CATSREYGGRMEYGYTF
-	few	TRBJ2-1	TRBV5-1	TGCGCCAGCAGCCCCCCCGGGACAGCGGGTAACAATGAGCAGTTCTTC	CASSPPGTAGNNEQFF
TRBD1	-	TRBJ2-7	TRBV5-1	TGCGCCAGCAGCTTGGGGACAGGGAAAACGACCTACGAGCAGTACTTC	CASSLGTGKTTYEQYF
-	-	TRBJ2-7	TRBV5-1	TGCGCCAGCAGCTTGGGGACAGCCGAGGTCTACGAGCAGTACTTC	CASSLGTAEVYEQYF
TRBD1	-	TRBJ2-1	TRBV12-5	TGTGCTAGCGTATTTTCCACAGGGGGCTTTGAGCAGTTCTTC	CASVFSTGGFEQFF
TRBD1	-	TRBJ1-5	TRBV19	TGTGCCAGTAGCGGAACCGGGACAGACAATCAGCCCCAGCATTTT	CASSGTGTDNQPQHF
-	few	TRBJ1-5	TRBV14	TGTGCCAGCAGCCAAAGCGGTGGGTTGACCCAGCATTTT	CASSQSGGLTQHF
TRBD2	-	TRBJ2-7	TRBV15	TGTGCCACCAGCCGGAGAGCAGCGGGGCCCTACGAGCAGTACTTC	CATSRRAAGPYEQYF
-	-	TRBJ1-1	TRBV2	TGTGCCAGCAGGGGACAGAACACTGAAGCTTTCTTT	CASRGQNTEAFF
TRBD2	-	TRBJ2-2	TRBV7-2	TGTGCCAGCAGCCTCGGGGGGGGTCCGAACACCGGGGAGCTGTTTTTT	CASSLGGGPNTGELFF
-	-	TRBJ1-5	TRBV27	TGTGCCAGCAGTTTTAGGGGTGAGGTTCAGCCCCAGCATTTT	CASSFRGEVQPQHF
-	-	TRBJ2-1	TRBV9	TGTGCCAGCAGCGTAGAAGCTAGCCTCCTCAATGAGCAGTTCTTC	CASSVEASLLNEQFF
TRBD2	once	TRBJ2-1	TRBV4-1	TGCGCCAGCAGCCAAGGAGAAGCGGGGGGGTACAATGAGCAGTTCTTC	CASSQGEAGGYNEQFF
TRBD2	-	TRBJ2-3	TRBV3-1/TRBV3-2	TGTGCCAGCAGCATAGTTCTCGGCGGGGGATTCACAGATACGCAGTATTTT	CASSIVLGGGFTDTQYF
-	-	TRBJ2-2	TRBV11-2	TGTGCCAGCAACCTTAGAGGCATCGGAGCCGGGGAGCTGTTTTTT	CASNLRGIGAGELFF
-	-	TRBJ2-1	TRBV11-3	TGTGCCAGCAGCCTCATAAGCCCTTTACGATACAATGAGCAGTTCTTC	CASSLISPLRYNEQFF
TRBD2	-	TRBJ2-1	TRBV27	TGTGCCAGCAGTTCCGCTCTAGCGGCAACTCTTTACAATGAGCAGTTCTTC	CASSSALAATLYNEQFF
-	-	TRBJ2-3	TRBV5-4	TGTGCCAGCAGCTTGTATAGAGCAGATACGCAGTATTTT	CASSLYRADTQYF
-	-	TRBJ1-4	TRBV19	TGTGCCAGTACGGCCAGGGGCTCACGTATGGCTGGCGAAAAACTGTTTTTT	CASTARGSRMAGEKLFF
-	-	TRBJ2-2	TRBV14	TGTGCCAGCAGCCAAACGGTCCTCTCGAACACCGGGGAGCTGTTTTTT	CASSQTVLSNTGELFF
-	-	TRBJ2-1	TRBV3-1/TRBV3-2	TGTGCCAGCAGCCAAGGAGTTGAGGGTGAGCAGTTCTTC	CASSQGVEGEQFF
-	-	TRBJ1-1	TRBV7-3	TGTGCCAGCAGCTTGGGCCTAACGGGGACTGAAGCTTTCTTT	CASSLGLTGTEAFF
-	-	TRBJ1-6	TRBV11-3	TGTGCCAGCAGCTTCTCTTCACCCCTCCACTTT	CASSFSSPLHF
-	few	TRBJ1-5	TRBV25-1	TGTGCCAGCAGTGAGGGACTCCTTTTACATTTT	CASSEGLLLHF
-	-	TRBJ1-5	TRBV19	TGTGCCAGTAGTATGGGGGGGGGCCAACTAAATCAGCCCCAGCATTTT	CASSMGGGQLNQPQHF
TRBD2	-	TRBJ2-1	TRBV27	TGTGCCAGCAGTAGCATAGCGGGGGTACACAATGAGCAGTTCTTC	CASSSIAGVHNEQFF
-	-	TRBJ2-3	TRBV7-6	TGTGCCAGCAGCCGGGAAGCCCACTCCACAGATACGCAGTATTTT	CASSREAHSTDTQYF